This TCR beta chain was captured by sequencing in a study of blood T cell repertoires in COVID-19. Study as a whole: There were acute and convalescent COVID-19 samples, and they came from the United States, Italy and Spain. In each case, the material was cDNA or gDNA derived from T cells, B-cell-depleted T cells, or PBMCs.

In the original processing: Researchers report that nucleated cell counts were estimated from reference gene primer amplification. Clones were sequenced by immunoSEQ multiplex PCR, and TCRdb holds only the in-frame ones, with some missing. The V and J calls and clone size come from that table; D and trimming were worked out from the DNA. The sample lists about 160,000 clones, about 93% occurring once. This clone appeared once. The V end lost 1 base, the J end lost 4 bases, and 11 bases lay between the germline ends. The CDR3 sequence is 15 residues long. The germline CDR1 and CDR2 sequences are SNHLY and FYNNEI.

The sample comprised peripheral blood. This chain uses TRBV2 with TRBJ1-5; D is ambiguous. This TCR derives from a woman aged 45 to 65 with acute or convalescent COVID-19. The CDR3 reads CASSEEGRDNQPQHF. CDR3 DNA: TGTGCCAGCAGTGAAGAAGGGCGGGATAATCAGCCCCAGCATTTT.